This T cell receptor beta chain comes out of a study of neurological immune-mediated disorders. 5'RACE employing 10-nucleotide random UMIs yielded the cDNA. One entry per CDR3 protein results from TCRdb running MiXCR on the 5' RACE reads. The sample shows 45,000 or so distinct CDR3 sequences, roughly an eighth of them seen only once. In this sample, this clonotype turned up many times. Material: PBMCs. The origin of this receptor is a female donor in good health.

DNA for the CDR3: TGCAGTGCTGTCGTGACGGCAACTAATGAAAAACTGTTTTTT. Protein product: CSAVVTATNEKLFF. The chain combines TRBV20-1 with TRBJ1-4, with no clear D. V was cut by 5 bases and J by 0 bases, with 10 bases left in between. CDR3 length: 14 residues. CDR1 DFQATT and CDR2 SNEGSKA come from the germline V gene (reference sequence).